This TCR beta chain is drawn from a study of B cell selection in AIRE deficiency. This clone occurred once. The target antigen is unknown. TCRdb's table, derived via immunoSEQ multiplex PCR, lists solely in-frame clones and lacks some. The data contain about 25,000 clones, 95% of them singletons. CD4+CD127+ cells were sorted as the conventional CD4 T cells. CDR3 length: 12 amino acids. The ends were cut back, 0 bases at V and 6 bases at J, with 7 bases in the middle. Germline loops: CDR1 SGHKS, CDR2 YYEKEE (reference sequence). Notes on the study in general: Of over 3,000 shared Treg TCRbeta sequences, roughly 32% were healthy-donor-only and around 8.7% patient-only. Patient Tconv and Treg cells showed healthy-like TCRBV usage, CDR3 length, diversity. Shared Treg sequences were biased toward short CDR3s with few non-templated nucleotide insertions. About 31% of healthy-shared Treg TCRbeta sequences appeared in patient Tconv cells.

This chain uses TRBV5-5 with TRBJ2-7; D uncertain. This receptor was obtained from a human donor in good health. Sample: CD4+CD127+ conventional T cells sorted from PBMCs. The CDR3 sequence is CASSLGIREQYF. Here the CDR3 DNA reads TGTGCCAGCAGCTTGGGAATTCGCGAGCAGTACTTC.